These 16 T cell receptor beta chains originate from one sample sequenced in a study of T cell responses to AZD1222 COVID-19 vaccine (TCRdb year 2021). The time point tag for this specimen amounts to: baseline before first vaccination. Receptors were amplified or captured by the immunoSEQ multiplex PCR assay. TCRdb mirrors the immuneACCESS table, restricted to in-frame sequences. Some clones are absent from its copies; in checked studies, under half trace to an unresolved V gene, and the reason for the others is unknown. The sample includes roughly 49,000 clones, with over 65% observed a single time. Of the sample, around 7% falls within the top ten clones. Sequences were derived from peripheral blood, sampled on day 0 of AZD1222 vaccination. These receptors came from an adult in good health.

The CDR3 spells CSVLQGYSNQPQHF. DNA of the CDR3: TGCAGCGTTCTACAGGGGTATAGCAATCAGCCCCAGCATTTT. The V call is TRBV29-1, the J call TRBJ1-5; 7 nucleotides match TRBD1. The CDR3 extends over 14 amino acids. The trim removed 5 bases at V and 0 bases at J, leaving 4 bases unmatched. Germline V gene lookup returns CDR1 SQVTM and CDR2 ANQGSEA.

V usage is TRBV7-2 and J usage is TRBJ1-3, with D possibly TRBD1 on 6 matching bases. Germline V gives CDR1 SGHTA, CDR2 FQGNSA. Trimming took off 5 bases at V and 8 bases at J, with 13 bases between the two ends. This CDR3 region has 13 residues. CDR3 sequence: CASSTTGRDTIYF. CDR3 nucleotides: TGTGCCAGCAGCACAACAGGGCGGGACACCATATATTTT.

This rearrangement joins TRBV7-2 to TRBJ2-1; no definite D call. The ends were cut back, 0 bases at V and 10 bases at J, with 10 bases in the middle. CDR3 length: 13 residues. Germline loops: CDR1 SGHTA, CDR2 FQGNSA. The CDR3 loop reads CASSLAGNGEQFF. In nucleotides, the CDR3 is TGTGCCAGCAGCTTAGCGGGGAATGGAGAGCAGTTCTTC.

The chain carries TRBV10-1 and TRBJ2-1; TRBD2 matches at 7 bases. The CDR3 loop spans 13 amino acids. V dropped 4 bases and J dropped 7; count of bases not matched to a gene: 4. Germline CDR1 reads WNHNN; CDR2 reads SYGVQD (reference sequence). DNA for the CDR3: TGCGCCAGCAGTGGACAACTAGCGAATGAGCAGTTCTTC. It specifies CASSGQLANEQFF.

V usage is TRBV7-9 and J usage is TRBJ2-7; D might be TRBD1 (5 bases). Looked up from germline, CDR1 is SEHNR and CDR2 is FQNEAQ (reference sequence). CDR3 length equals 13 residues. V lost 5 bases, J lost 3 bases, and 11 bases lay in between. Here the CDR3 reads CASSPGHFYEQYF. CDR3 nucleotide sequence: TGTGCCAGCAGCCCAGGGCACTTCTACGAGCAGTACTTC.

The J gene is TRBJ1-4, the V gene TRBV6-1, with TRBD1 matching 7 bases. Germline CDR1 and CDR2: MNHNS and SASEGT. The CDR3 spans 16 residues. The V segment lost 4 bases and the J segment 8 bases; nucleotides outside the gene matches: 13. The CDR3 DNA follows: TGTGCCAGCAGTGGTGCGAATACAGGGGAGTGGGAAAAACTGTTTTTT. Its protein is CASSGANTGEWEKLFF.

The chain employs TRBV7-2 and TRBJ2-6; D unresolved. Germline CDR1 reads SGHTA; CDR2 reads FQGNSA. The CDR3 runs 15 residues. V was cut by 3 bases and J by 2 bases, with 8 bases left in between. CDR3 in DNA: TGTGCCAGCAGCTTCGAAGTGGCTGGGGCCAACGTCCTGACTTTC. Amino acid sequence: CASSFEVAGANVLTF.

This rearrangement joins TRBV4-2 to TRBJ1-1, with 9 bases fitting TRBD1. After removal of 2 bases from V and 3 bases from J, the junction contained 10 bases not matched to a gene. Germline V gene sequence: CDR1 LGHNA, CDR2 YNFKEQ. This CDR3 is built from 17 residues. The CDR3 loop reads CASSQKTGGREDTEAFF. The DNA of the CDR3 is TGTGCCAGCAGCCAAAAAACAGGGGGCAGGGAGGACACTGAAGCTTTCTTT.

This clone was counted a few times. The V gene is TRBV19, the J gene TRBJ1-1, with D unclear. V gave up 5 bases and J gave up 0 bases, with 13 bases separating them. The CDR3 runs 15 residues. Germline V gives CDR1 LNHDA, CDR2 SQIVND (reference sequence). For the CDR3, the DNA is TGTGCCAGTAGTCCCGCTGCCAGTCTGAACACTGAAGCTTTCTTT. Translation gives CASSPAASLNTEAFF.

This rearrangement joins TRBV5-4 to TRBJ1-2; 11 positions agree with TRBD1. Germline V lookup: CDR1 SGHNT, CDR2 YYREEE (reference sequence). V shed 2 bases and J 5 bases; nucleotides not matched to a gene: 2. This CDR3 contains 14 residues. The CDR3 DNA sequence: TGTGCCAGCAGCTTCCGGGACAGGGGGTATGGCTACACCTTC. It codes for CASSFRDRGYGYTF. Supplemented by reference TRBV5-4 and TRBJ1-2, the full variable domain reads ETGVTQSPTHLIKTRGQQVTLRCSSQSGHNTVSWYQQALGQGPQFIFQYYREEENGRGNFPPRFSGLQFPNYSSELNVNALELDDSALYLCASSFRDRGYGYTFGSGTRLTVV.

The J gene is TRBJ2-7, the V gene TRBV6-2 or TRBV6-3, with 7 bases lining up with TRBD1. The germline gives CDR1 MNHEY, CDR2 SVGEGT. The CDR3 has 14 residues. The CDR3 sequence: CASSSSVSPWTGAV. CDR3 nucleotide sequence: TGTGCCAGCAGCTCCAGCGTGAGCCCCTGGACAGGCGCAGTC.

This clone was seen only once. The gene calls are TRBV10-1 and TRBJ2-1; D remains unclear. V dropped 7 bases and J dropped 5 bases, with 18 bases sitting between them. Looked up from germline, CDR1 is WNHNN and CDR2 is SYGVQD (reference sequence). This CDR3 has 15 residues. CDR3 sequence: CASTEGPGHDNEQFF. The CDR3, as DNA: TGCGCCAGCACCGAAGGTCCTGGCCACGACAATGAGCAGTTCTTC.

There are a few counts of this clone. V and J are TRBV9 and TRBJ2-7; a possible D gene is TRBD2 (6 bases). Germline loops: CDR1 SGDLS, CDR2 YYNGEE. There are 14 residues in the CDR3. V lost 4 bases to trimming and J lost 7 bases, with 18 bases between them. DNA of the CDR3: TGTGCCAGCAGCCCCCGCTTTAGTAGCGGTGAGCAGTACTTC. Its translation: CASSPRFSSGEQYF.

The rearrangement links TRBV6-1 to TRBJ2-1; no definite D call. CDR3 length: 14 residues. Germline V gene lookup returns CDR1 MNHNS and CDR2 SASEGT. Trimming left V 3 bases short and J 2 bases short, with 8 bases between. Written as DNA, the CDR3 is TGTGCCAGCAGTGACAGAACCCCCTACAATGAGCAGTTCTTC. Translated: CASSDRTPYNEQFF.

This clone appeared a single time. The CDR3 here is CAWSVGQSYNEQFF. CDR3 nucleotide sequence: TGTGCCTGGAGTGTGGGGCAGAGCTACAATGAGCAGTTCTTC. This sequence joins TRBV30 and TRBJ2-1; maybe TRBD1 (5 bases). Between the trimmed V and J ends, which lost 0 bases and 3 bases, there was a span of 9 bases. Germline CDR1 reads GTSNPN; CDR2 reads SVGIG (reference sequence). The CDR3 is made up of 14 amino acids.

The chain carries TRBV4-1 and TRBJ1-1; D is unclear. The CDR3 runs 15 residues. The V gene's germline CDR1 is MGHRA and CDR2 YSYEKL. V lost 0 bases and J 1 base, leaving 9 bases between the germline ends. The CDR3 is CASSQDPHPNTEAFF. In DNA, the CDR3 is TGCGCCAGCAGCCAAGATCCACACCCGAACACTGAAGCTTTCTTT.